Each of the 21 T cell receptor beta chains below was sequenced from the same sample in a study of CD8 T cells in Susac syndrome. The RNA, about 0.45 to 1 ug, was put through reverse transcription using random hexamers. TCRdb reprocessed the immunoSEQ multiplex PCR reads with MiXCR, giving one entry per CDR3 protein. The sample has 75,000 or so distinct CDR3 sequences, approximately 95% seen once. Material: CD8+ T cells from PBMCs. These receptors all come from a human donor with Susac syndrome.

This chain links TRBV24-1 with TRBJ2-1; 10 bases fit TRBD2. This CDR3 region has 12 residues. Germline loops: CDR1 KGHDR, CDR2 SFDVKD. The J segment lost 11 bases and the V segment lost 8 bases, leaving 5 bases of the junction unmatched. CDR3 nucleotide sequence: TGTGCCACCAAGGGACTAGCGACCAAGCAGTTCTTC. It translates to CATKGLATKQFF.

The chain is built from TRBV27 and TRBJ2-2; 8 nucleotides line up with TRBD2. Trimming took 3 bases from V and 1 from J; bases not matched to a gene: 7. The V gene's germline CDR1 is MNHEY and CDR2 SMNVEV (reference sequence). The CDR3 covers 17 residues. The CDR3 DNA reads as TGTGCCAGCAGTTTCAGGTGGCTAGCGGGGAACACCGGGGAGCTGTTTTTT. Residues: CASSFRWLAGNTGELFF.

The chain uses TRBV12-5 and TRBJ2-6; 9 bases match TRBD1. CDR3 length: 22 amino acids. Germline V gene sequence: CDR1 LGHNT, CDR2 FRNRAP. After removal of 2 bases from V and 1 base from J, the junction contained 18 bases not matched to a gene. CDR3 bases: TGTGCTAGTGGTTTGTTTTGGGACAGGGAATTCTCCGACGTTTCTGGGGCCAACGTCCTGACTTTC. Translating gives CASGLFWDREFSDVSGANVLTF.

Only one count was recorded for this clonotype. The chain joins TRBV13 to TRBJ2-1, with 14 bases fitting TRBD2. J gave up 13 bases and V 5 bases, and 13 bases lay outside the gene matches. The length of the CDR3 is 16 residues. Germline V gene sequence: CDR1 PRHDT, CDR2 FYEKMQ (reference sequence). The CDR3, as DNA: TGTGCCAGCAGCGCAGCCCCGGGACTAGCGGGAGTGGACCAGTTCTTC. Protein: CASSAAPGLAGVDQFF. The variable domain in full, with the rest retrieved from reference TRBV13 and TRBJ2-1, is AAGVIQSPRHLIKEKRETATLKCYPIPRHDTVYWYQQGPGQDPQFLISFYEKMQSDKGSIPDRFSAQQFSDYHSELNMSSLELGDSALYFCASSAAPGLAGVDQFFGPGTRLTVL.

CDR3 in amino acids: CASSLGRGDEQFF. The DNA for the CDR3 is TGTGCCAGCAGCTTAGGCCGGGGGGATGAGCAGTTCTTC. V and J are TRBV13 and TRBJ2-1, with TRBD2 identical over 7 bases. J was trimmed by 8 bases and V by 0 bases; bases with no gene match: 1. The CDR3 sequence is 13 residues long. Germline CDR1 PRHDT, CDR2 FYEKMQ (reference sequence).

In DNA, the CDR3 is TGTGCCAGCAGCGTGACTAGCGGGGATGATACGCAGTATTTT. This sequence encodes CASSVTSGDDTQYF. The chain joins TRBV9 to TRBJ2-3, with 11 bases matching TRBD2. This CDR3 spans 14 amino acids. Per germline, CDR1 SGDLS and CDR2 YYNGEE. After removal of 2 bases from V and 6 bases from J, the junction contained 2 bases not matched to a gene. The full variable domain, rest sourced from reference TRBV9 and TRBJ2-3, is DSGVTQTPKHLITATGQRVTLRCSPRSGDLSVYWYQQSLDQGLQFLIQYYNGEERAKGNILERFSAQQFPDLHSELNLSSLELGDSALYFCASSVTSGDDTQYFGPGTRLTVL.

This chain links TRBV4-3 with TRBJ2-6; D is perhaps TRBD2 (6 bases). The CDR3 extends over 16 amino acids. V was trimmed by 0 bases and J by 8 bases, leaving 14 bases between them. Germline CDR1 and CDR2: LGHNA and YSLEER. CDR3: CASSQEGWGGTNVLTF. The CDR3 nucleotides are TGCGCCAGCAGCCAAGAAGGGTGGGGCGGGACCAACGTCCTGACTTTC.

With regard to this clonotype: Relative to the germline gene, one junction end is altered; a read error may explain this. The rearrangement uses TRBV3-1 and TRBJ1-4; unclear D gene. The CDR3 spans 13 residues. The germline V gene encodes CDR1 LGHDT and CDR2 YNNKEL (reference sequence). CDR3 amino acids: CASSQEWPEKLFF. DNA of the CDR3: TGTGCCAGCAGCCAAGAGTGGCCCGAAAAGCTGTTTTTT. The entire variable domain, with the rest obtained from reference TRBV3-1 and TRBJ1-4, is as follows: DTAVSQTPKYLVTQMGNDKSIKCEQNLGHDTMYWYKQDSKKFLKIMFSYNNKELIINETVPNRFSPKSPDKAHLNLHINSLELGDSAVYFCASSQEWPEKLFFGSGTQLSVL.

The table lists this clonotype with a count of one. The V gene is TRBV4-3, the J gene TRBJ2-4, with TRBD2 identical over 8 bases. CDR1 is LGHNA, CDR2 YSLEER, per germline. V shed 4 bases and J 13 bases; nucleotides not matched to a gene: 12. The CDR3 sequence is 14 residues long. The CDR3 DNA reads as TGCGCCAGCAGCCCGGGACTAGTTTCATCCCGACAGTACTTC. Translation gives CASSPGLVSSRQYF.

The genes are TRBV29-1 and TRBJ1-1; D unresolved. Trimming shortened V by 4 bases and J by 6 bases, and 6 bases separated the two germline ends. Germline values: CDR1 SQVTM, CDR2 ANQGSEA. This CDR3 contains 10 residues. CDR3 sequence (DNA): TGCAGCGTTGGCCTGGCTGAAGCTTTCTTT. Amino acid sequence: CSVGLAEAFF. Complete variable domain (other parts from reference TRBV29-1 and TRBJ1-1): SAVISQKPSRDICQRGTSLTIQCQVDSQVTMMFWYRQQPGQSLTLIATANQGSEATYESGFVIDKFPISRPNLTFSTLTVSNMSPEDSSIYLCSVGLAEAFFGQGTRLTVV.

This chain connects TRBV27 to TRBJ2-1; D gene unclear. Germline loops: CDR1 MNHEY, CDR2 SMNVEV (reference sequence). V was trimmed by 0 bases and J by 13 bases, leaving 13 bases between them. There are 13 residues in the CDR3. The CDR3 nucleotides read TGTGCCAGCAGTTTATCCAAGGCGTTGGAACAGTTCTTC. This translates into CASSLSKALEQFF.

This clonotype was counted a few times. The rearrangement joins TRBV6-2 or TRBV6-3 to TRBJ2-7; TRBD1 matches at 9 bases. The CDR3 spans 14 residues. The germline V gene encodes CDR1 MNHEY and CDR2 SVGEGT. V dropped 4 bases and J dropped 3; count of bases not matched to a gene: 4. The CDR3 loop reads CASSSWTGDYEQYF. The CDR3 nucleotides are TGTGCCAGCAGTTCATGGACAGGGGACTACGAGCAGTACTTC.

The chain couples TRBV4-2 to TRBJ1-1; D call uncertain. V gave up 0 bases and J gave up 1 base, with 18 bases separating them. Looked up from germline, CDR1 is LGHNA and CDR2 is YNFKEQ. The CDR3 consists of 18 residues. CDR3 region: CASSQEWVGEGSNTEAFF. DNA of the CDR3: TGTGCCAGCAGCCAAGAGTGGGTGGGAGAAGGTTCGAACACTGAAGCTTTCTTT.

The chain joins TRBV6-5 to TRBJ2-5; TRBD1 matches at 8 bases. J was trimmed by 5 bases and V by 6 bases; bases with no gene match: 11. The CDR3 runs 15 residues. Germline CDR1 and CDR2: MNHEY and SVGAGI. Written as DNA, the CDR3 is TGTGCCAGCAGATTGACAGGGGATTATGAGGAGACCCAGTACTTC. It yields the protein CASRLTGDYEETQYF.

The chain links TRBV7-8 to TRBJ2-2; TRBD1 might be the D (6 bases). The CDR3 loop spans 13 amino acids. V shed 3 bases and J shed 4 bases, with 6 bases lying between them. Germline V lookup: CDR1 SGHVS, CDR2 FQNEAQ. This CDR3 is CASSLDSTGELFF. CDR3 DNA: TGTGCCAGCAGCTTGGACAGCACCGGGGAGCTGTTTTTT.

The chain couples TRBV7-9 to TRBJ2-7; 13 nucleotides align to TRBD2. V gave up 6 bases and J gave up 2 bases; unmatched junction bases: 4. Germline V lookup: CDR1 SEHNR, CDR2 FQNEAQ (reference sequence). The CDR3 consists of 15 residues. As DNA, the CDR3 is TGTGCCAGCAGTGCAGGACTAGCGGGAGCCTACGAGCAGTACTTC. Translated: CASSAGLAGAYEQYF.

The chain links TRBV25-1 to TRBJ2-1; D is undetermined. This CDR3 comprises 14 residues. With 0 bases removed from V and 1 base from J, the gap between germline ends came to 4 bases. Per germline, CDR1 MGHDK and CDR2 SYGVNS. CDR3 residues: CASSEYTSYNEQFF. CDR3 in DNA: TGTGCCAGCAGTGAATATACTTCCTACAATGAGCAGTTCTTC.

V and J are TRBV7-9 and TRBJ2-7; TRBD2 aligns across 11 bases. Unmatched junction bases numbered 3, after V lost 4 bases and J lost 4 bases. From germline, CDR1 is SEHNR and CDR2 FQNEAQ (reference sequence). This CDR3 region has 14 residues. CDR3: CASSSTSGKYEQYF. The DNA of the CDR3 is TGTGCCAGCAGCTCGACTAGCGGGAAGTACGAGCAGTACTTC.

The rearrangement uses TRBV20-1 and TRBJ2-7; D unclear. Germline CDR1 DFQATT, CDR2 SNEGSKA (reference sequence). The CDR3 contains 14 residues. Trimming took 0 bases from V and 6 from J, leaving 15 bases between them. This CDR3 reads CSARDLLDGLEQYF. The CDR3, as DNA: TGCAGTGCTAGAGACCTCCTAGACGGTCTCGAGCAGTACTTC.

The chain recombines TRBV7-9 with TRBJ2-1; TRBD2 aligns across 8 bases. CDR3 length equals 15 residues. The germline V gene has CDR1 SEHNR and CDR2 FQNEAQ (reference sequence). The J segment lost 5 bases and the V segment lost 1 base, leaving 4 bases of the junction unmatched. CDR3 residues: CASSLGAGEDNEQFF. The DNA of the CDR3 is TGTGCCAGCAGCTTAGGAGCGGGGGAGGACAATGAGCAGTTCTTC. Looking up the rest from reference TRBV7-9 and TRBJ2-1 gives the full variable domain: DTGVSQNPRHKITKRGQNVTFRCDPISEHNRLYWYRQTLGQGPEFLTYFQNEAQLEKSRLLSDRFSAERPKGSFSTLEIQRTEQGDSAMYLCASSLGAGEDNEQFFGPGTRLTVL.

DNA for the CDR3: TGTGCCAGCAGGGGACTAGCGGGGGCGAATGAGCAGTTCTTC. This translates into CASRGLAGANEQFF. This chain uses TRBV13 with TRBJ2-1; 14 positions match TRBD2. V dropped 6 bases and J dropped 7; count of bases not matched to a gene: 2. CDR1 PRHDT and CDR2 FYEKMQ come from the germline V gene (reference sequence). The CDR3 loop spans 14 amino acids.